Below are 24 T cell receptor beta chains sequenced from a single sample in a study of cytomegalovirus exposure and HLA in healthy donors. 13 Jbeta primers and 60 Vbeta primers were used for the PCR. The table came from immunoSEQ multiplex PCR; TCRdb's copy has only in-frame clones and leaves some out. The table lists fewer than 200,000 clones, approximately 80% of them singletons, with about 7% in the top ten. Sequenced input: PBMCs. These receptors all come from a woman in her 30s in good health and CMV-seropositive.

The V gene is TRBV7-9, the J gene TRBJ1-2, with TRBD1 identical over 8 bases. The CDR3 is 15 amino acids. Germline trimming cut 1 base from V and 2 bases from J; bases unmatched to any gene: 3. CDR1 and CDR2 from the germline V gene are SEHNR and FQNEAQ (reference sequence). CDR3 nucleotides: TGTGCCAGCAGCTTAGGGACAGGGAGGAACTATGGCTACACCTTC. It codes for CASSLGTGRNYGYTF.

The chain combines TRBV7-2 with TRBJ2-7, with 8 bases fitting TRBD2. The CDR3 runs to 15 residues. Germline lookup yields CDR1 SGHTA and CDR2 FQGNSA. V gave up 1 base and J gave up 2 bases; unmatched junction bases: 4. As DNA, the CDR3 is TGTGCCAGCAGCTTAGTTACCGGGGGGGCCTACGAGCAGTACTTC. This encodes CASSLVTGGAYEQYF.

The chain combines TRBV30 with TRBJ1-1, with TRBD1 as a possible D gene (6 bases). The CDR3 runs 14 residues. Trimming took off 8 bases at V and 0 bases at J, with 16 bases between the two ends. Germline V lookup: CDR1 GTSNPN, CDR2 SVGIG (reference sequence). The CDR3 DNA reads as TGTGCCGTGAACAGGGCTGTCATGAACACTGAAGCTTTCTTT. Protein sequence: CAVNRAVMNTEAFF.

The rearrangement uses TRBV7-3 and TRBJ2-3, with a possible D match to TRBD1 (6 bases). The CDR3 runs 16 residues. V was trimmed by 1 base and J by 4 bases, leaving 15 bases between them. Germline CDR1 and CDR2: SGHTA and FQGTGA. The CDR3 loop reads CASSLNARGSADTQYF. In DNA form, the CDR3 reads TGTGCCAGCAGCTTAAACGCCAGGGGATCCGCAGATACGCAGTATTTT.

This chain connects TRBV7-2 to TRBJ2-6; TRBD1 agrees at 8 bases. Germline assignment: CDR1 SGHTA and CDR2 FQGNSA. Germline trimming cut 11 bases from V and 2 bases from J; bases unmatched to any gene: 2. The CDR3 has 13 residues. CDR3 region: CALDRAGANVLTF. The CDR3 DNA reads as TGTGCCTTGGACAGGGCTGGGGCCAACGTCCTGACTTTC.

This clone was seen a handful of times. V gene TRBV5-1 combines with J gene TRBJ1-2; D remains ambiguous. The ends were cut back, 5 bases at V and 4 bases at J, with 9 bases in the middle. The V gene's germline CDR1 is SGHRS and CDR2 YFSETQ. The CDR3 runs 12 residues. The CDR3 protein is CASRDGGYGYTF. The CDR3 DNA is TGCGCCAGCAGAGACGGAGGCTATGGCTACACCTTC. The full variable domain, in which reference TRBV5-1 and TRBJ1-2 provide the parts outside the CDR3, is KAGVTQTPRYLIKTRGQQVTLSCSPISGHRSVSWYQQTPGQGLQFLFEYFSETQRNKGNFPGRFSGRQFSNSRSEMNVSTLELGDSALYLCASRDGGYGYTFGSGTRLTVV.

The rearrangement uses TRBV6-1 and TRBJ2-7; the D gene is possibly TRBD1 (5 bases). V lost 6 bases and J 6 bases, leaving 18 bases between the germline ends. Germline lookup yields CDR1 MNHNS and CDR2 SASEGT. This CDR3 has 14 residues. CDR3 protein: CASSNQRQRVEQYF. CDR3 sequence (DNA): TGTGCCAGCAGCAACCAAAGACAGAGAGTCGAGCAGTACTTC.

This clone occurred once. This sequence joins TRBV7-9 and TRBJ2-1; the D gene is possibly TRBD2 (6 bases). V was cut by 1 base and J by 10 bases, with 11 bases left in between. This CDR3 has 13 amino acids. Germline V gives CDR1 SEHNR, CDR2 FQNEAQ (reference sequence). The DNA for the CDR3 is TGTGCCAGCAGCTTAGTAAGGGCGGGAGAGCAGTTCTTC. It is translated as CASSLVRAGEQFF.

The J gene is TRBJ2-2, the V gene TRBV7-8; TRBD2 matches at 8 bases. Germline lookup yields CDR1 SGHVS and CDR2 FQNEAQ. V trimming: 3 bases; J trimming: 1 base; junction bases outside the gene matches: 4. This CDR3 contains 16 residues. The chain's CDR3 is CASSFSAGGNTGELFF. For the CDR3, the DNA is TGTGCCAGCAGCTTTTCGGCGGGGGGGAACACCGGGGAGCTGTTTTTT.

The chain carries TRBV7-2 and TRBJ1-4; D is unresolved. Trimming took 5 bases from V and 6 from J, leaving 7 bases between them. CDR1 and CDR2 (germline): SGHTA, FQGNSA. The CDR3 is 12 amino acids. The CDR3 sequence is CASSPGYEKLFF. The CDR3 coding sequence is TGTGCCAGCAGCCCCGGGTATGAAAAACTGTTTTTT.

The chain combines TRBV9 with TRBJ1-5; D might be TRBD1 (6 bases). Trimming left V 3 bases short and J 6 bases short, with 16 bases between. Germline V gene data show CDR1 as SGDLS and CDR2 as YYNGEE. The CDR3 consists of 15 residues. This CDR3 is CASSAGQYQSQPQHF. The CDR3, as DNA: TGTGCCAGCAGCGCAGGACAGTACCAGAGTCAGCCCCAGCATTTT.

The chain employs TRBV5-6 and TRBJ1-1; the D gene is possibly TRBD1 (5 bases). Germline assignment: CDR1 SGHDT and CDR2 YYEEEE. Between the trimmed V and J ends, which lost 4 bases and 6 bases, there was a span of 25 bases. The CDR3 runs to 17 residues. The CDR3 region is CASSGRGRGEGGPEAFF. The CDR3 coding sequence is TGTGCCAGCAGCGGACGGGGACGCGGGGAGGGAGGCCCTGAAGCTTTCTTT.

The chain recombines TRBV9 with TRBJ2-2, with a tentative D call TRBD2 (5 bases). Germline V CDR1 and CDR2: SGDLS, YYNGEE. Trimming cost V 1 base and J 5 bases, with 12 bases left between them. The CDR3 extends over 15 amino acids. The CDR3 bases are TGTGCCAGCAGCGTAACCCCCGGGGAAACCGGGGAGCTGTTTTTT. Protein product: CASSVTPGETGELFF. The complete variable domain, with remaining parts taken from reference TRBV9 and TRBJ2-2, reads DSGVTQTPKHLITATGQRVTLRCSPRSGDLSVYWYQQSLDQGLQFLIQYYNGEERAKGNILERFSAQQFPDLHSELNLSSLELGDSALYFCASSVTPGETGELFFGEGSRLTVL.

The V call is TRBV6-5, the J call TRBJ2-3, with no clear D. This CDR3 is built from 12 residues. Germline CDR1 is MNHEY and CDR2 is SVGAGI. V lost 6 bases and J lost 3, with 7 bases in between. CDR3 sequence reads: CASSSITDTQYF. CDR3 nucleotides: TGTGCCAGCAGCTCTATAACAGATACGCAGTATTTT.

This clone was seen a single time. The chain couples TRBV27 to TRBJ2-7; 13 nucleotides align to TRBD2. CDR3 length: 15 residues. Germline V gene sequence: CDR1 MNHEY, CDR2 SMNVEV (reference sequence). Losses at the gene ends were 2 bases for V and 3 bases for J; bases not matched to a gene: 1. CDR3 nucleotides: TGTGCCAGCAGTTTAGGGACTAGCGGGGACTACGAGCAGTACTTC. Residues: CASSLGTSGDYEQYF.

The chain links TRBV6-5 to TRBJ2-5; D call uncertain. The CDR3 is 14 residues long. Germline CDR1 MNHEY, CDR2 SVGAGI. V gave up 6 bases and J gave up 2 bases, with 13 bases separating them. CDR3: CASSSAAAQETQYF. The CDR3 nucleotides are TGTGCCAGCAGCTCTGCGGCTGCACAAGAGACCCAGTACTTC.

The chain couples TRBV7-2 to TRBJ1-1; the D gene is possibly TRBD1 (5 bases). The CDR3 contains 14 residues. Trimming pared 3 bases from V and 4 bases from J, leaving 12 bases between. Germline V gives CDR1 SGHTA, CDR2 FQGNSA. The CDR3 DNA reads TGTGCCAGCAGCTTTAGCTGGCAGGGCACTGAAGCTTTCTTT. It specifies CASSFSWQGTEAFF.

The chain has TRBV9 and TRBJ1-2; D gene uncertain. The CDR3 contains 15 residues. Deletions cut 0 bases from V and 8 bases from J, with 17 bases between. Germline V gives CDR1 SGDLS, CDR2 YYNGEE. CDR3 region: CASSVAPAREEGYTF. The CDR3 nucleotides read TGTGCCAGCAGCGTAGCTCCCGCGCGCGAGGAAGGCTACACCTTC.

This chain connects TRBV15 to TRBJ1-2, with 9 positions matching TRBD1. Germline loops: CDR1 LNHNV, CDR2 YYDKDF (reference sequence). Trimming took 5 bases from V and 0 from J; bases not matched to a gene: 4. This CDR3 is built from 15 residues. CDR3 protein: CATSRGTGTNYGYTF. CDR3 sequence (DNA): TGTGCCACCAGCCGAGGGACAGGGACTAACTATGGCTACACCTTC.

V and J are TRBV9 and TRBJ2-3, with unresolved D. The CDR3 covers 17 residues. Germline lookup yields CDR1 SGDLS and CDR2 YYNGEE. Trimming removed 0 bases from V and 1 base from J, with 15 bases in between. CDR3 loop: CASSVGRGSRRTDTQYF. The DNA of the CDR3 is TGTGCCAGCAGCGTAGGCCGAGGTAGTCGACGCACAGATACGCAGTATTTT.

The chain uses TRBV6-6 and TRBJ1-3; 7 bases are a match to TRBD1. The CDR3 is made up of 14 amino acids. CDR1 and CDR2 from the germline V gene are MNHNY and SVGAGI (reference sequence). J lost 4 bases, V lost 4 bases, and 4 bases had no gene match. Here the CDR3 DNA reads TGTGCCAGCAGTTTTAACAGGGGAGGAAACACCATATATTTT. Amino acids: CASSFNRGGNTIYF.

This chain connects TRBV7-2 to TRBJ2-5; 9 nucleotides align to TRBD1. The end of the DNA fits TRBJ2-7 better, so the J call may be wrong. The CDR3 runs 15 residues. Looked up from germline, CDR1 is SGHTA and CDR2 is FQGNSA. The CDR3 nucleotides are TGTGCCAGCAGCCTCGGACAGGGGCCCTCCTACGAGCAGTACTTC. This encodes CASSLGQGPSYEQYF.

The chain uses TRBV7-2 and TRBJ1-6; possible D gene TRBD1, 6 bases. In germline, CDR1 is SGHTA, CDR2 FQGNSA. The germline V and J ends were trimmed by 8 bases and 3 bases, with 11 bases remaining between them. The CDR3 is 14 residues long. The CDR3 DNA follows: TGTGCCAGCCGAGGGGGGGTCTATAATTCACCCCTCCACTTT. Translated, it gives CASRGGVYNSPLHF.

Worth noting for this clone: The sample has other DNA sequences that encode this CDR3 too. J is TRBJ1-5 and V is TRBV2; D gene unclear. The CDR3 is 13 amino acids. V gave up 8 bases and J gave up 4 bases, with 12 bases separating them. Germline assignment: CDR1 SNHLY and CDR2 FYNNEI. The CDR3 DNA sequence: TGTGCCAGCGCCGGCAGCGGTAATCAGCCCCAGCATTTT. Protein product: CASAGSGNQPQHF.